This T cell receptor (beta chain) was identified during a study of blood T cells in healthy people across ages. Whole-study findings and limits: The study could not conclusively compare naive and antigen-experienced cells, given its unsorted PBMCs. Age showed a roughly linear inverse relationship with TCR beta diversity per million T cells.

RNA extraction gave at least 5 micrograms of total RNA per sample. The CDR3 is made up of 13 amino acids. Trimming removed 5 bases from V and 4 bases from J, with 14 bases in between. The germline gives CDR1 SQVTM, CDR2 ANQGSEA. For this clonotype: What it binds is unknown.

Primers used in a second PCR of roughly 6 to 12 cycles were a sample-barcoded 5' primer and a J-beta primer mix. Researchers report that a template-switch adaptor with 12 random nucleotides tagged each cDNA molecule. TCRdb re-analysed the 5' RACE reads in MiXCR, keeping a single row per CDR3 protein. The table has about 1.6 million distinct CDR3 sequences, roughly 30% seen once. V gene TRBV29-1 combines with J gene TRBJ1-2; D remains ambiguous. Sequencing input: blood. This clonotype was sampled from a woman aged 25 to 39 in good health. This chain's CDR3 is CSVLAEPLYGYTF. CDR3 DNA sequence: TGCAGCGTTTTAGCCGAGCCGCTCTATGGCTACACCTTC.